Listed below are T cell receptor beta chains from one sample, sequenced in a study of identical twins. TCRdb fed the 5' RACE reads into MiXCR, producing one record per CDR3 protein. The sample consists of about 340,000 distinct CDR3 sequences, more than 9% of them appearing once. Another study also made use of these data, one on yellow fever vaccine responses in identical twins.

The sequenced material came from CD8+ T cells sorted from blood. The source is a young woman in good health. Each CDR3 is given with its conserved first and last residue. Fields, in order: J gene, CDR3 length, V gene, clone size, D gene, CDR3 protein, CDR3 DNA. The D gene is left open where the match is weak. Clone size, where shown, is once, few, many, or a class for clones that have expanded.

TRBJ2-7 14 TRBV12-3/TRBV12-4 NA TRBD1 CASSFEGQGYEQYF TGTGCCAGCAGTTTCGAGGGACAGGGTTACGAGCAGTACTTC
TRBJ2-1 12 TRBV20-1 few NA CSADELGYEQFF TGCAGTGCGGACGAATTAGGCTATGAGCAGTTCTTC
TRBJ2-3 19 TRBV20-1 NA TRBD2 CSASKRPRTLAGDPDTQYF TGCAGTGCTTCCAAGAGGCCTAGAACCCTAGCGGGAGACCCAGATACGCAGTATTTT
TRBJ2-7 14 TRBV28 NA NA CASSPPDKHYEQYF TGTGCCAGCAGTCCTCCGGACAAACACTACGAGCAGTACTTC
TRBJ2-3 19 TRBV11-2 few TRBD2 CASSSPGTSGGARTDTQYF TGTGCCAGCAGCTCCCCCGGGACTAGCGGGGGGGCCCGCACAGATACGCAGTATTTT
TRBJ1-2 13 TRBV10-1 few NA CASSESLRVDYTF TGCGCCAGCAGTGAGTCCCTCCGGGTCGACTACACCTTC
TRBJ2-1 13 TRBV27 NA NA CASTPDSNNEQFF TGTGCCAGCACCCCGGACAGTAACAATGAGCAGTTCTTC
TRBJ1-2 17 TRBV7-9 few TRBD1 CASTPRGEGQGDYGYTF TGTGCCAGCACACCGCGGGGGGAAGGACAGGGTGACTATGGCTACACCTTC
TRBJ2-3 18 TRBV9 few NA CASSASTLGRGTSDTQYF TGTGCCAGCAGCGCAAGTACCCTTGGCCGGGGGACCTCAGATACGCAGTATTTT
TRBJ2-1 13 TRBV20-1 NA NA CSARPPDDDEQFF TGCAGTGCTAGACCGCCCGACGACGATGAGCAGTTCTTC
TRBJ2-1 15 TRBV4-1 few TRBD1 CASSQGTGSYNEQFF TGCGCCAGCAGCCAGGGGACAGGGTCCTACAATGAGCAGTTCTTC
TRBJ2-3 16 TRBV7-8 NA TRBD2 CATSYGLAGVLDTQYF TGTGCCACCTCATATGGACTAGCGGGAGTATTGGATACGCAGTATTTT
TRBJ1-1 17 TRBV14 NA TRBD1 CASSQATGGLMNTEAFF TGTGCCAGCAGCCAGGCGACAGGGGGTCTCATGAACACTGAAGCTTTCTTT
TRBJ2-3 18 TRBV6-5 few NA CASSYSRSGTSGTDTQYF TGTGCCAGCAGTTACTCTCGGTCCGGGACATCAGGCACAGATACGCAGTATTTT
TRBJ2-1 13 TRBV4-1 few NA CASNHDGYNEQFF TGCGCCAGCAACCACGACGGATACAATGAGCAGTTCTTC
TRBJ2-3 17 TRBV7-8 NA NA CASSLVILAPGTDTQYF TGTGCCAGCAGCTTAGTTATCCTCGCCCCTGGGACAGATACGCAGTATTTT
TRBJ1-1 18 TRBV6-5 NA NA CASSYRWTVGAPDTEAFF TGTGCCAGCAGTTACCGCTGGACAGTTGGGGCCCCGGACACTGAAGCTTTCTTT
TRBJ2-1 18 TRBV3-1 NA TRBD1 CASSPEGTMDRGGNEQFF TGTGCCAGCAGCCCCGAGGGAACCATGGACAGGGGAGGGAATGAGCAGTTCTTC
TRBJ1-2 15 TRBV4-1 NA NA CASSQERGLPSGYTF TGCGCCAGCAGCCAAGAACGGGGCCTGCCCTCTGGCTACACCTTC
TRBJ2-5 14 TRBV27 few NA CASQRQIGQETQYF TGTGCCAGCCAACGGCAGATCGGCCAAGAGACCCAGTACTTC
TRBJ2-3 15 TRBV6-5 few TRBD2 CASSYGTSETDTQYF TGTGCCAGCAGTTACGGGACTAGCGAGACAGATACGCAGTATTTT
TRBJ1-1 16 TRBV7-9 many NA CASSPREWGQNTEAFF TGTGCCAGCAGCCCCAGGGAATGGGGTCAGAACACTGAAGCTTTCTTT
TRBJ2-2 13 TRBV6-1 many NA CASSGGDTGELFF TGTGCCAGCAGTGGAGGGGACACCGGGGAGCTGTTTTTT
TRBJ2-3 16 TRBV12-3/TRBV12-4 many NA CASSRRLVAYTDTQYF TGTGCCAGCAGTCGAAGACTAGTGGCCTACACAGATACGCAGTATTTT
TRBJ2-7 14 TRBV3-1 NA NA CASSLLDSSYEQYF TGTGCCAGCAGCCTTCTCGACAGCTCCTACGAGCAGTACTTC
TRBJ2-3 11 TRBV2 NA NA CASGTGSTQYF TGTGCCAGCGGGACTGGGAGTACGCAGTATTTT
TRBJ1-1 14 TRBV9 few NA CASSELPLGTEAFF TGTGCCAGCAGCGAGCTGCCCTTGGGCACTGAAGCTTTCTTT
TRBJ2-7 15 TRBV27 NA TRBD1 CASSPRDRPAYEQYF TGTGCCAGCAGTCCCCGGGACAGACCTGCCTACGAGCAGTACTTC
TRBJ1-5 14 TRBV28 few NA CASSFLDNNQPQHF TGTGCCAGCAGTTTTTTGGACAACAATCAGCCCCAGCATTTT
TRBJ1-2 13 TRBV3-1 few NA CASSPAGDYGYTF TGTGCCAGCAGCCCCGCAGGTGACTATGGCTACACCTTC
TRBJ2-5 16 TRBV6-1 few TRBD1 CASRDTRGMYQETQYF TGTGCCAGCAGGGACACCAGGGGGATGTACCAAGAGACCCAGTACTTC